The 21 T cell receptor beta chains below all came from one sample that was sequenced in a study of T cells after yellow fever vaccination. TCRdb used MiXCR to reprocess the 5' RACE reads, holding one entry per CDR3 protein. The sample consists of approximately 550,000 distinct CDR3 sequences, about 13% of them appearing once. The material was PBMCs, obtained on the day of the yellow fever booster vaccination. The receptor set was obtained from a young man who received the YFV17D yellow fever vaccine.

This clonotype was seen only a few times. V gene TRBV11-3 combines with J gene TRBJ2-1, with 10 bases identical to TRBD2. V trimming: 3 bases; J trimming: 4 bases; junction bases outside the gene matches: 6. The CDR3 length is 16 residues. In germline, CDR1 is SGHNT, CDR2 YENEEA. CDR3 amino acids: CASSFGLAGVYNEQFF. CDR3 nucleotide sequence: TGTGCCAGCAGCTTCGGGCTAGCGGGAGTTTACAATGAGCAGTTCTTC.

This clonotype showed up just a few times. The chain recombines TRBV3-1 with TRBJ2-7; 7 bases line up with TRBD1. Germline CDR1 reads LGHDT; CDR2 reads YNNKEL (reference sequence). The CDR3 loop spans 15 amino acids. Trimming removed 1 base from V and 3 bases from J; junction bases left unmatched: 6. Here the CDR3 DNA reads TGTGCCAGCAGCCAAGTTCCGGACAGGCGCTACGAGCAGTACTTC. The encoded protein is CASSQVPDRRYEQYF.

The sample holds a few counts of this clonotype. V is TRBV25-1 and J is TRBJ2-6, with a weak D call TRBD2 (5 bases). Germline V gives CDR1 MGHDK, CDR2 SYGVNS. This CDR3 contains 19 residues. The V and J ends lost 7 bases and 1 base respectively, with 23 bases between them. The CDR3 is CASTPKGGGLGSGANVLTF. CDR3 DNA: TGTGCCAGCACACCCAAGGGCGGCGGGCTAGGGTCTGGGGCCAACGTCCTGACTTTC.

The chain combines TRBV28 with TRBJ2-7, with 7 bases aligning to TRBD1. In germline, CDR1 is MDHEN, CDR2 SYDVKM. V shed 6 bases, J shed 7 bases, and the junction held 12 bases outside the gene matches. CDR3 size: 14 residues. Here the CDR3 DNA reads TGTGCCAGCAGACCCTCCGGGACAGCTTTAGAGCAGTACTTC. This codes for CASRPSGTALEQYF.

The V and J genes are TRBV20-1 and TRBJ2-7, with D unclear. Trimming stripped 3 bases from V and 1 base from J, with 10 bases between. Germline CDR1 reads DFQATT; CDR2 reads SNEGSKA (reference sequence). The CDR3 contains 13 residues. The DNA for the CDR3 is TGCAGTGCTAGGTGGGTAGGGTCCTACGAGCAGTACTTC. As protein: CSARWVGSYEQYF.

This chain connects TRBV20-1 to TRBJ2-5; tentatively, D is TRBD1 or TRBD2 (5 bases each). Trimming took off 5 bases at V and 4 bases at J, with 17 bases between the two ends. The germline V gene encodes CDR1 DFQATT and CDR2 SNEGSKA (reference sequence). The CDR3 covers 14 residues. The CDR3 nucleotides are TGCAGTGCTCAAGATTCAGGGACCGGAGAGACCCAGTACTTC. It yields the protein CSAQDSGTGETQYF.

This clonotype came up a few times. This chain connects TRBV18 to TRBJ2-5, with D unresolved. This CDR3 comprises 16 residues. Germline V gives CDR1 KGHSH, CDR2 LQKENI. Trimming removed 6 bases from V and 1 base from J, with 18 bases in between. The CDR3 here is CASSIWPETFQETQYF. The CDR3 bases are TGTGCCAGCTCCATTTGGCCAGAAACCTTCCAAGAGACCCAGTACTTC.

CDR3 sequence reads: CASSAPGSADTQYF. CDR3 DNA sequence: TGTGCCAGCAGCGCCCCGGGATCCGCAGATACGCAGTATTTT. This sequence joins TRBV7-9 and TRBJ2-3, with D tentatively TRBD2 (5 bases). The V gene's germline CDR1 is SEHNR and CDR2 FQNEAQ (reference sequence). V was shortened by 5 bases and J by 4 bases, with 13 bases between the two germline ends. CDR3 length: 14 residues.

This clonotype came up a few times. J is TRBJ2-7 and V is TRBV7-8; the D gene could be TRBD1 or TRBD2 (5 bases each). Trimming took off 5 bases at V and 5 bases at J, with 22 bases between the two ends. This CDR3 comprises 16 residues. The V gene's germline CDR1 is SGHVS and CDR2 FQNEAQ. In DNA form, the CDR3 reads TGTGCCAGCAGCCCCCTCTCCGCGGTATTGGGGGACGAGCAGTACTTC. Amino acid sequence: CASSPLSAVLGDEQYF.

The CDR3 reads CASSPRGEFSYNEQFF. CDR3 bases: TGTGCCAGCAGCCCGCGGGGGGAGTTCTCCTACAATGAGCAGTTCTTC. The genes are TRBV7-8 and TRBJ2-1, with TRBD2 identical over 8 bases. This CDR3 spans 16 amino acids. Per the germline V gene, CDR1 is SGHVS and CDR2 is FQNEAQ. J gave up 0 bases and V 5 bases, and 6 bases lay outside the gene matches.

This clonotype was detected ten times or more. The J gene is TRBJ2-7, the V gene TRBV7-8, with TRBD2 matching 8 bases. The length of the CDR3 is 20 residues. Germline loops: CDR1 SGHVS, CDR2 FQNEAQ. The V and J ends lost 0 bases and 2 bases, in that order; junction bases with no gene match: 18. The DNA for the CDR3 is TGTGCCAGCAGCTTAGCGATGAAGATCCAAACTAGCGGTCCTACCTACGAGCAGTACTTC. Translating it yields CASSLAMKIQTSGPTYEQYF.

The rearrangement links TRBV4-2 to TRBJ2-4; TRBD2 matches at 7 bases. The V gene's germline CDR1 is LGHNA and CDR2 YNFKEQ. The CDR3 loop spans 14 amino acids. V was pared by 2 bases and J by 6 bases, with 4 bases of the junction left unmatched. The CDR3 bases are TGTGCCAGCAGCCAAATGGGGGAGGGAAACATTCAGTACTTC. Translation: CASSQMGEGNIQYF.

This sequence joins TRBV10-2 and TRBJ2-7; 10 positions agree with TRBD2. V shed 10 bases and J 2 bases; nucleotides not matched to a gene: 14. In germline, CDR1 is WSHSY, CDR2 SAAADI. CDR3 length: 16 residues. CDR3 nucleotide sequence: TGCGCCACCCACGGCGTAACTAGCGGGAACCCCTACGAGCAGTACTTC. Protein: CATHGVTSGNPYEQYF.

This clonotype came up a few times. The rearrangement links TRBV6-2 or TRBV6-3 to TRBJ2-7; D remains unclear. Germline V gene lookup returns CDR1 MNHEY and CDR2 SVGEGT. V was cut by 3 bases and J by 3 bases, with 12 bases left in between. The CDR3 covers 14 residues. CDR3 nucleotide sequence: TGTGCCAGCAGTTATCACGGGCCTATCTACGAGCAGTACTTC. It is translated as CASSYHGPIYEQYF.

This clonotype was picked up a small number of times. The chain combines TRBV20-1 with TRBJ1-1; no firm D call. The CDR3 contains 11 residues. V lost 5 bases and J lost 9, with 13 bases in between. Germline assignment: CDR1 DFQATT and CDR2 SNEGSKA (reference sequence). CDR3: CSALSYGQAFF. CDR3 bases: TGCAGTGCTCTTTCCTACGGGCAAGCTTTCTTT.

The chain carries TRBV18 and TRBJ2-1; D possibly corresponds to TRBD2 (6 bases). The CDR3 is 14 residues long. In germline, CDR1 is KGHSH, CDR2 LQKENI. Trimming pared 3 bases from V and 5 bases from J, leaving 11 bases between. CDR3 sequence reads: CASSPEAGHNEQFF. CDR3 coding DNA: TGTGCCAGCTCACCGGAAGCGGGCCACAATGAGCAGTTCTTC.

This chain connects TRBV11-1 to TRBJ2-2; tentatively, D is TRBD2 (5 bases). Per the germline V gene, CDR1 is SGHAT and CDR2 is FQDESV (reference sequence). The CDR3 consists of 16 residues. The ends were cut back, 6 bases at V and 0 bases at J, with 14 bases in the middle. The DNA of the CDR3 is TGTGCCAGCAGAAAAGCGGCGGGTACGAACACCGGGGAGCTGTTTTTT. Translated, it gives CASRKAAGTNTGELFF.

This chain joins TRBV19 and TRBJ1-1; 9 bases fit TRBD1. Germline V lookup: CDR1 LNHDA, CDR2 SQIVND (reference sequence). The CDR3 has 16 amino acids. The trim removed 4 bases at V and 0 bases at J, leaving 6 bases unmatched. The CDR3 here is CASSTRTGALNTEAFF. CDR3 DNA sequence: TGTGCCAGTAGTACTCGGACAGGGGCCCTGAACACTGAAGCTTTCTTT.

This clonotype was seen only a few times. The chain is built from TRBV10-2 and TRBJ2-7; 16 bases align to TRBD2. The trim removed 7 bases at V and 3 bases at J, leaving 9 bases unmatched. This CDR3 spans 17 amino acids. Germline loops: CDR1 WSHSY, CDR2 SAAADI. In DNA, the CDR3 is TGCGCCAGCAAAACGGGACTAGCGGGAGGGCCGGGCTACGAGCAGTACTTC. As protein: CASKTGLAGGPGYEQYF.

This clonotype was observed a handful of times. V gene TRBV5-1 combines with J gene TRBJ1-6, with D perhaps TRBD1 (6 bases). CDR1 is SGHRS, CDR2 YFSETQ, per germline. There are 16 residues in the CDR3. Trimming removed 4 bases at V and 9 bases at J, with 20 bases between. The CDR3 coding sequence is TGCGCCAGCAGCGTCGGACTGGTCGAGGGGGTTTCACCCCTCCACTTT. Its protein product is CASSVGLVEGVSPLHF.

The V and J genes are TRBV9 and TRBJ2-1; D perhaps matches TRBD2 (5 bases). This CDR3 is built from 15 residues. V was pared by 0 bases and J by 8 bases, with 15 bases between. Germline CDR1 SGDLS, CDR2 YYNGEE. The CDR3 DNA follows: TGTGCCAGCAGCGTAGCTCGAGCGGAAAGGGATGAGCAGTTCTTC. Amino acid sequence: CASSVARAERDEQFF.